Below, 11 T cell receptor beta chains from the same sample are listed, as sequenced in a study of T-cell reconstitution after alpha-beta-depleted transplantation in children (dated by TCRdb to between 2015 and 2016). The receptor library was made with PCR. The run used an Illumina HiSeq 2500. TCR libraries were prepared with molecular barcoding, using unique molecular identifiers to normalize TCRbeta repertoire quantification. The public sequencing data were trimmed at Q25 with fastp and processed into clonotypes with MiXCR by TCRdb, which kept only in-frame beta chains. A single entry per CDR3 protein holds the most common genes and DNA from its merged rows. Counted in this sample were more than 550,000 distinct CDR3 sequences; about 10% of them appeared once. About 4% of the sample is in the top ten clones. The specimen comprised PBMCs from the stem cell graft donor, sampled from the stem cell graft. The receptors shown here come from a human donor who donated a stem cell graft to a child with acute myeloid leukemia.

The chain employs TRBV11-1 and TRBJ2-3; 9 bases match TRBD1. Per germline, CDR1 SGHAT and CDR2 FQDESV (reference sequence). This CDR3 region has 19 residues. The J segment lost 2 bases and the V segment lost 0 bases, leaving 12 bases of the junction unmatched. This CDR3 is CASSLALSGGQGFTDTQYF. The CDR3 nucleotides are TGTGCCAGCAGCTTAGCGCTGTCTGGAGGACAGGGGTTCACAGATACGCAGTATTTT.

V usage is TRBV6-1 and J usage is TRBJ2-7; D might be TRBD1 (6 bases). CDR3 length: 13 amino acids. Between the trimmed V and J ends, which lost 9 bases and 2 bases, there was a span of 14 bases. Per the germline V gene, CDR1 is MNHNS and CDR2 is SASEGT. The CDR3 loop is CASKRQEAYEQYF. DNA of the CDR3: TGTGCCAGTAAACGACAGGAAGCCTACGAGCAGTACTTC.

The chain has TRBV27 and TRBJ2-3; 10 nucleotides match TRBD2. Germline V gene lookup returns CDR1 MNHEY and CDR2 SMNVEV (reference sequence). Trimming at V came to 9 bases and at J to 2 bases, leaving 11 bases not matched to a gene. The CDR3 runs to 16 residues. The CDR3 loop reads CARLLKREGNTDTQYF. DNA of the CDR3: TGTGCCAGACTACTAAAGCGGGAGGGAAACACAGATACGCAGTATTTT.

This clonotype was detected only a few times. The chain couples TRBV7-6 to TRBJ2-7; weak D call: TRBD2 (6 bases). There are 14 residues in the CDR3. With 2 bases removed from V and 2 bases from J, the gap between germline ends came to 10 bases. The V gene's germline CDR1 is SGHVS and CDR2 FNYEAQ. The CDR3: CASSLRRDTYEQYF. As DNA, the CDR3 is TGTGCCAGCAGCTTACGGCGGGATACCTACGAGCAGTACTTC.

This clonotype occurred a few times. The rearrangement joins TRBV10-3 to TRBJ2-3; no definite D call. Trimming took off 0 bases at V and 10 bases at J, with 8 bases between the two ends. Per germline, CDR1 ENHRY and CDR2 SYGVKD. The CDR3 has 12 residues. CDR3 protein: CAISESGNAQYF. The DNA for the CDR3 is TGTGCCATCAGTGAGTCAGGGAATGCGCAGTATTTT.

This clonotype was counted a few times. This chain links TRBV27 with TRBJ2-6; tentatively, D is TRBD1 (6 bases). From germline, CDR1 is MNHEY and CDR2 SMNVEV (reference sequence). The germline V and J ends were trimmed by 10 bases and 2 bases, with 12 bases remaining between them. CDR3 length: 14 residues. CDR3 sequence: CATQEGAGANVLTF. The CDR3 bases are TGTGCCACCCAAGAGGGGGCTGGGGCCAACGTCCTGACTTTC.

The J gene is TRBJ1-1, the V gene TRBV27; D remains ambiguous. V was shortened by 1 base and J by 4 bases, with 16 bases between the two germline ends. Germline V lookup: CDR1 MNHEY, CDR2 SMNVEV (reference sequence). The CDR3 extends over 16 amino acids. CDR3 in amino acids: CASSLYTWGLGTEAFF. CDR3 nucleotides: TGTGCCAGCAGTTTATATACATGGGGTTTAGGCACTGAAGCTTTCTTT.

This clonotype was detected many times. This chain uses TRBV20-1 with TRBJ2-3; 14 bases agree with TRBD2. J lost 8 bases, V lost 4 bases, and 5 bases had no gene match. CDR1 DFQATT and CDR2 SNEGSKA come from the germline V gene (reference sequence). The CDR3 totals 14 residues. CDR3 loop: CSATTSGRAGTQYF. The DNA for the CDR3 is TGCAGTGCTACGACTAGCGGGAGGGCCGGTACGCAGTATTTT.

This clonotype appeared many times. This chain uses TRBV20-1 with TRBJ2-5; 9 bases match TRBD1. The CDR3 loop spans 14 amino acids. Germline lookup yields CDR1 DFQATT and CDR2 SNEGSKA (reference sequence). V dropped 6 bases and J dropped 5; count of bases not matched to a gene: 10. The CDR3 region has the DNA TGCAGTGCAATCTGGGACAGGGCGGACGAGACCCAGTACTTC. It encodes CSAIWDRADETQYF.

The genes are TRBV5-6 and TRBJ2-3; D may match TRBD1 or TRBD2 (5 bases each). V gave up 4 bases and J gave up 1 base, with 19 bases separating them. The germline V gene encodes CDR1 SGHDT and CDR2 YYEEEE. The CDR3 runs to 17 residues. The CDR3 spells CASSLYQGAERTDTQYF. The CDR3 DNA sequence: TGTGCCAGCAGCCTCTACCAGGGAGCGGAACGCACAGATACGCAGTATTTT.

This clonotype was seen ten or more times. The chain links TRBV6-5 to TRBJ2-5; 10 bases agree with TRBD2. The CDR3 length is 18 residues. Germline CDR1 reads MNHEY; CDR2 reads SVGAGI. The junction had 11 bases not matched to a gene; V was cut back by 2 bases and J by 2 bases. The CDR3 DNA follows: TGTGCCAGCAGTTACGGTACTAGCGGGATAGGCTTGCAAGAGACCCAGTACTTC. Translation gives CASSYGTSGIGLQETQYF.